This TCR beta chain comes out of a study of blood T cell repertoires in COVID-19. In the authors' methods: Amplification of reference gene primers provided the estimated nucleated cell counts. Sequenced by immunoSEQ multiplex PCR; TCRdb stores in-frame clones only, minus some. V, J and clone size are those of that table, while D and trimming were read from the DNA. The sample shows about 120,000 clones, about 79% of them seen only once. The V end lost 3 bases, the J end lost 2 bases, and 14 bases lay between the germline ends. The CDR3 totals 16 residues. CDR1 is KGHDR, CDR2 SFDVKD, per germline. This chain uses TRBV24-1 with TRBJ2-3; D unclear. The TCR comes from a man aged 65 to 85 with acute or convalescent COVID-19. Sequenced material: peripheral blood. CDR3: CATSDPRRLPTDTQYF. CDR3 sequence (DNA): TGTGCCACCAGTGATCCCCGCCGACTCCCCACAGATACGCAGTATTTT.